This T cell receptor (beta chain) was documented in a study of tumor and adjacent non-tumor tissue in lung cancer. Study-wide context: Aged about 30 to 76 years, patients included under 13 men and roughly five women with stage I to III disease. On average, productive TCRbeta reads reached about 4.17 million per sample.

The library came from three nested PCR rounds adapted from ARM-PCR protocols. TCRdb reprocessed the multiplex PCR reads with MiXCR, giving one entry per CDR3 protein. The repertoire holds tens of thousands of distinct CDR3 sequences, with less than 80% as singletons. As concerns this clonotype: A much larger clone differs from this one at a single base, so this may be a read error.

RNA was extracted from bulk tissue without any cell sorting. The V end was cut by 0 bases, the J end by 12 bases, with 15 bases between. This CDR3 has 14 residues. Germline loops: CDR1 MGHRA, CDR2 YSYEKL. The clonotype was recovered from a man between 60 and 75 years old with non-small cell lung cancer. Sequences were obtained from lung tumor tissue. V gene TRBV4-1 combines with J gene TRBJ1-3; D unresolved. The DNA for the CDR3 is TGCGCCAGCAGCCAAGATAGTCAGGTCTACAACATATATTTT. It is translated as CASSQDSQVYNIYF.